The entry below gives a single T cell receptor beta chain sequence along with its context. No antigen is known for it. There were TCR beta CDR3 regions amplified from RNA transcripts. First-round RT-PCR of the TCR CDR3 relied on the HTBI primer set. TCRdb re-called the multiplex PCR reads through MiXCR, storing one row per CDR3 protein. The sample lists roughly 49,000 distinct CDR3 sequences, 45% to 65% seen once, with about 35% in the top ten. Exclusion of a patient resulted from uncontrolled infection, other autoimmune disease, pregnancy or lactation. This sample was included in a study of T cells in Graves' hyperthyroidism and ophthalmopathy. Points from the study as a whole: In the analysis, a 13 V-J model separated ophthalmopathy from stable hyperthyroidism. Ophthalmopathy got predicted by the model a median roughly 6.1 months before its onset.

The germline gives CDR1 ENHRY, CDR2 SYGVKD. V was pared by 4 bases and J by 8 bases, with 20 bases between. The CDR3 runs 15 residues. This chain links TRBV10-3 with TRBJ1-2, with D perhaps TRBD1 (5 bases). The TCR was taken from a young man with Graves' hyperthyroidism. Sample: peripheral blood or thyroid tissue (not recorded which). CDR3 sequence (DNA): TGTGCCATCAGTGGGGGTGCTCGAGGGGAAGGCGGCTACACCTTC. This translates into CAISGGARGEGGYTF.